This T cell receptor beta chain was profiled in a study of PD-1 blockade in classical Hodgkin lymphoma. Germline CDR1 reads SGHRS; CDR2 reads YFSETQ. The CDR3 contains 12 residues. V lost 2 bases and J 5 bases, leaving 7 bases between the germline ends. The repertoire was sequenced with immunoSEQ multiplex PCR; TCRdb's copy has only in-frame clones and lacks some. The sample lists tens of thousands of clones; roughly 76% were seen once. This sample's time point: cycle 4 day 1 (C4D1), after five to seven weeks of nivolumab. Following autologous stem cell transplantation, relapse occurred in every patient, and exposure to brentuximab vedotin varied. As regards this clone: Antigen unknown.

General study points: The study found complete responders had baseline diversity similar to newly diagnosed patients.

This clonotype was sampled from a human donor with classical Hodgkin lymphoma. The sequencing used peripheral blood mononuclear cells (PBMCs), collected before the fourth cycle of nivolumab. The chain has TRBV5-1 and TRBJ1-1; D unresolved. DNA of the CDR3: TGCGCCAGCAGCTTCTCGTGGACTGAAGCTTTCTTT. Protein sequence: CASSFSWTEAFF.